Included here is one T cell receptor beta chain sequence, with context. This specimen comes from a study of blood T cell repertoires in COVID-19. On the study more broadly: Samples taken during acute and convalescent COVID-19 were collected in the United States, Italy and Spain. The analysed material was cDNA or gDNA that came from T cells, B-cell-depleted T cells, or PBMCs.

Authors' analysis steps: The assay estimated nucleated cells by amplifying reference gene primers. Sequencing used immunoSEQ multiplex PCR; TCRdb keeps in-frame clones, though not all of them. V, J and clone size were drawn from that table, and D and trimming were deduced from the DNA. The sample lists roughly 160,000 clones, roughly nine tenths occurring once. V lost 1 base to trimming and J lost 11 bases, with 8 bases between them. The CDR3 contains 12 residues. Germline V gene data show CDR1 as LGHDT and CDR2 as YNNKEL (reference sequence). The chain has TRBV3-1 (or the pseudogene TRBV3-2) and TRBJ1-4; D call uncertain. This clonotype was sampled from a man younger than 35 with acute or convalescent COVID-19. The sample taken for sequencing was peripheral blood. For the CDR3, the DNA is TGTGCCAGCAGCCAAGGGTCGCGGAAACTGTTTTTT. It encodes CASSQGSRKLFF.